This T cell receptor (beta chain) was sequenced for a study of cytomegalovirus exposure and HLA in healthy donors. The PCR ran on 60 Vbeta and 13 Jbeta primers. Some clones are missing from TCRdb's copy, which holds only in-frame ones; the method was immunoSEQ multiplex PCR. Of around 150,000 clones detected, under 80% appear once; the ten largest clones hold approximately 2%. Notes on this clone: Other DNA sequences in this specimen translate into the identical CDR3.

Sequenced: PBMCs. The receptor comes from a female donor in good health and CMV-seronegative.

In DNA form, the CDR3 reads TGTGCCAGCAGCTTGGGCGGGCGGGGCACTGAAGCTTTCTTT. Translating gives CASSLGGRGTEAFF. The chain couples TRBV5-6 to TRBJ1-1; D not certain. In germline, CDR1 is SGHDT, CDR2 YYEEEE. V lost 0 bases and J 4 bases, leaving 10 bases between the germline ends. This CDR3 region has 14 residues.